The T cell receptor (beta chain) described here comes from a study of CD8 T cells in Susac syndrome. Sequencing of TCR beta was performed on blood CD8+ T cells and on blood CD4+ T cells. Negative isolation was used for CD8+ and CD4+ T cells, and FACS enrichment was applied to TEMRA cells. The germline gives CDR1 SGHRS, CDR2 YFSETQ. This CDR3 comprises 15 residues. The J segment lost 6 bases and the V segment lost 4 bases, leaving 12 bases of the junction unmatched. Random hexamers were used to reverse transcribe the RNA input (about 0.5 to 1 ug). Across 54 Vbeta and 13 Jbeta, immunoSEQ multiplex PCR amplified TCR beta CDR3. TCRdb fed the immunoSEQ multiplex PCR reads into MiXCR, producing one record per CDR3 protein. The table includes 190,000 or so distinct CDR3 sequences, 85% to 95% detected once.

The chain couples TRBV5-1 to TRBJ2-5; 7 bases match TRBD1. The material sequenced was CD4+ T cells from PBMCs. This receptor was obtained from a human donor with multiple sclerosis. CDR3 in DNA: TGCGCCAGCAGCGGGACGACAGGGTTGTTGAAGACCCAGTACTTC. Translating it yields CASSGTTGLLKTQYF.